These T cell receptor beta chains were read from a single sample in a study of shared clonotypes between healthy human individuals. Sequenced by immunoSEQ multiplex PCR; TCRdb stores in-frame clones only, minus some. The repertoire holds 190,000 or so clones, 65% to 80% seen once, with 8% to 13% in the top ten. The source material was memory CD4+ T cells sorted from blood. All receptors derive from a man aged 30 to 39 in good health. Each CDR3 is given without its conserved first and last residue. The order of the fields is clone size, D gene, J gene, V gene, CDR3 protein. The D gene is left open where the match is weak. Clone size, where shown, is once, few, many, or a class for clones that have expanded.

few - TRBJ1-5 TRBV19 ASSKGRSNNQPQH
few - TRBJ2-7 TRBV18 ASSPEGGKYEQY
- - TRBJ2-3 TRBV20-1 SPRGLDTQY
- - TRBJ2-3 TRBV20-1 SAIVDTQY
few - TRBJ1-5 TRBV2 ASSGDIQPQH
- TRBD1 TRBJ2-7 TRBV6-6 ASSYSGTGTYEQY
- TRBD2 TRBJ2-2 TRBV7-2 ASSPWGTSTAGELF
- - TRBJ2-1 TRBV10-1 ASSPRVADNNEQF
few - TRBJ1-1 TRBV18 ASSPSREDEAF
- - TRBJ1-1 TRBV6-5 ASSKRDRAF
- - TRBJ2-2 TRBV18 ASSPRNSGELF
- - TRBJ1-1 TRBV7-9 ASSLGTANTEAF
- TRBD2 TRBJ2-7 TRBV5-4 ASSSGTRGDYEQY
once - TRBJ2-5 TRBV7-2 ASSLVMGETQY
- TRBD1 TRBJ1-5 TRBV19 ASSTSQGRQPQH
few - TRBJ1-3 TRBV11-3 ASSLVSGDTIY
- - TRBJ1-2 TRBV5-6 ASSLADRPFYT
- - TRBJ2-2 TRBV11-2 ASSAVAGAGELF
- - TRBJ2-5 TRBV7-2 ASSRWGAEETQY
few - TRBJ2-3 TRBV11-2 ASSQLSPGTDTQY
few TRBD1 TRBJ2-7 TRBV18 ASSIQGARNEQY
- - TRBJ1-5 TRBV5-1 ASSISDQGQPQH
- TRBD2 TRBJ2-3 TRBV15 ATSIHPSGNTRTDTQY
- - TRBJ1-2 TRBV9 ASSVGSLTSYGYT
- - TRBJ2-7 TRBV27 ASSLAGTDYEQY
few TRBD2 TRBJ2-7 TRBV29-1 SVDISGRWNEQY